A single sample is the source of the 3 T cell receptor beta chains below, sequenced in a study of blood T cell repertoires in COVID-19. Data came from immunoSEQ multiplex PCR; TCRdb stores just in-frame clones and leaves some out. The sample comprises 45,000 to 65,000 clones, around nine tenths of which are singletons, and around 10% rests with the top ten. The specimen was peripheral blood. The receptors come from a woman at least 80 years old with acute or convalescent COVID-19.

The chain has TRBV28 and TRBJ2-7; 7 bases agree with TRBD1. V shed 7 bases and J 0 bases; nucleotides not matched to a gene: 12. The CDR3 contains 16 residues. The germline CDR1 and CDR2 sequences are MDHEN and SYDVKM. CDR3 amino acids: CASIAFPGTDSYEQYF. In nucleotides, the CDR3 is TGTGCCAGCATCGCCTTTCCCGGGACAGACTCCTACGAGCAGTACTTC.

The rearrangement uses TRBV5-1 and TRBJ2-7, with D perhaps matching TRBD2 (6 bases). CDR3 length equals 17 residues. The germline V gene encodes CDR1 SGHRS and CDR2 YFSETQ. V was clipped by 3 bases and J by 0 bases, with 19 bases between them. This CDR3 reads CASSSGGTSPLSYEQYF. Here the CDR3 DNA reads TGCGCCAGCAGCTCCGGAGGGACTTCGCCCCTCTCCTACGAGCAGTACTTC.

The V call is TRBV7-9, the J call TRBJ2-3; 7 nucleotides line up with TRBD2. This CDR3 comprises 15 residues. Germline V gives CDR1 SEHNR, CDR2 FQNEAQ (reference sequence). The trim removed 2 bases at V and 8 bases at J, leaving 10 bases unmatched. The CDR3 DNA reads TGTGCCAGCAGCTTATGGCGGGAGAGGGTACCTACGCAGTATTTT. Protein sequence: CASSLWRERVPTQYF. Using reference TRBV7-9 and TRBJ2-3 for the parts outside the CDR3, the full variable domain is DTGVSQNPRHKITKRGQNVTFRCDPISEHNRLYWYRQTLGQGPEFLTYFQNEAQLEKSRLLSDRFSAERPKGSFSTLEIQRTEQGDSAMYLCASSLWRERVPTQYFGPGTRLTVL.